The T cell receptor beta chain under discussion was sequenced for a study of shared clonotypes between healthy human individuals (dated by TCRdb to 2018 to 2020). General notes on the study: A couple of women and a few men aged 18 to 49 years were included in the cohort. For each donor, CD4 naive and CD4 memory were each run on three plates, CD8 naive on two plates, and CD8 memory on one plate. The study deeply sequenced blood TCR repertoires of five healthy adults to estimate repertoire size and the extent of clonotype sharing between individuals. To increase sequencing depth and limit assay-specific biases, TCR repertoire library preparation and sequencing were carried out by different laboratories using diverse techniques. Between about 0.9 and 9 billion PBMCs per donor were obtained by leukapheresis.

V and J are trimmed by 4 bases and 3 bases, and the gene matches miss 6 bases of the junction. CDR1 and CDR2 (SNHLY, FYNNEI) derive from the germline V gene. From the cysteine up to the phenylalanine, the CDR3 has a length of 16 residues. Only the CDR3 DNA is retained, 48 bases long and in frame from the first base. Note on this clone: No cognate antigen has been identified for it. The input lacks base qualities; no much larger clone sits a single base away.

What the work shows at the level of the full study, not this receptor alone: Estimated clonotype richness was generally larger for naive than for memory subsets. Compared with non-shared clonotypes, clonotypes shared by all four sorted-subset donors had higher generation probabilities. The small number of donors limited the genetic and exposure-history diversity represented. Sampling was limited to blood, and TCR repertoires in tissue likely differ from TCR repertoires in blood. Even with the large sequencing depth, rarefaction of the sorted-subset datasets indicated that sequencing was incomplete. Pairwise subsampling led to the expectation that sequencing depth would affect the degree of clonotype sharing among donors. Roughly 5.2% of naive CD4, around 3.6% of naive CD8, approximately 2% of memory CD4, and around 0.42% of memory CD8 clonotypes were shared across four donors.

The donors were healthy, HIV-negative adults who had no recently reported acute infections or vaccinations. All donors were Caucasian adults living in Nashville, Tennessee, USA. Magnetic negative selection was used to enrich CD4+ T cells, after which naive cells were positively selected on CD45RA and the negative fraction became the memory subset. After blood collection by leukapheresis, PBMCs were isolated using Ficoll-Histopaque density gradient centrifugation and then cryopreserved in the vapor phase of liquid nitrogen. Analytical flow cytometry was used to check the purity and quantity of every magnetically sorted T cell population. Each sorted fraction had its genomic DNA isolated and then quantified by UV absorbance on a Nanodrop 2000c. Using the deep immunoSEQ assay, multiplex PCR amplified TCR CDR3 regions from genomic DNA. For each cell subset, the extracted genomic DNA was distributed evenly across all wells of several immunoSEQ 96-well plates, and each plate served as one replicate. For sorted subsets, each replicate PCR was loaded with roughly 200 ng genomic DNA, equivalent to approximately 27,000 T cell genomes. Purified libraries were quantified with a Qubit 3.0 fluorometer, sized on a Bioanalyzer 2100, and re-quantified with the KAPA Library Quantification kit. Every immunoSEQ 96-well plate was sequenced on a separate single-read 150-cycle Illumina NextSeq 550 flow cell. From the authors' description of their analysis: Because the immunoSEQ output included only junctional sequences and no quality scores, the filtering could not be the same as the filtering used for full-length reads. To assign V/J genes and CDR3, sequences were annotated against IMGT germline references using PyIR, a Python wrapper for IgBLAST v1.9. Reads were removed for weak V/J assignments (E-value above 1e-6), missing CDR3, stop codons, out-of-frame junctions, or ambiguous translated residues. V3J clonotypes were defined by identical inferred V gene, J gene, and CDR3 amino acid sequence. To compute the percentage overlap between repertoires, the number of shared unique clonotypes was divided by the size of the smaller repertoire. Richness of each repertoire was evaluated using RTK rarefaction, the Chao1 estimator, and Recon v2.1 estimates of unobserved clonotypes. Generation probabilities were computed with OLGA for all TCRbeta clonotypes obtained by the gDNA method from several donors. What TCRdb holds here is the immuneACCESS table cut down to in-frame rearrangements. Part of the clones is not present; checked against another copy, under half of the missing clones reflect an unresolved V gene, and the others are unexplained. The V and J calls and clone size are taken from that table; D and trimming were inferred from the DNA. The sample contains 400,000 to 600,000 clones, approximately 95% of them found a single time. Jointly, the top ten make up about 0.064% of the sample.

The chain is made from TRBV2 and TRBJ1-4, with 9 bases in between that match TRBD1. This clonotype originated in a woman aged 30 to 39 in good health. The sequencing input was naive CD4+ T cells sorted from blood. Sample cell subset or site, as interpreted from the label and publication: CD45RA+ positively selected. The DNA sequence is given as TGTGCCAGCAGTGCGGACAGGGGTGTTTCTAATGAAAAACTGTTTTTT. This sequence encodes CASSADRGVSNEKLFF.